Below, 29 T cell receptor beta chains from the same sample are listed, as sequenced in a study of cytomegalovirus exposure and HLA in healthy donors (dated by TCRdb to 2015 to 2018). Libraries were made using the immunoSEQ multiplex PCR assay. For the multiplex PCR, a mixture combining 60 forward primers for TCR Vbeta segments and 13 reverse primers for TCR Jbeta segments was used. As stored in TCRdb, this immuneACCESS dataset retains in-frame rearrangements with V and J assigned. A fraction of the clones does not appear; measured against another copy, unresolved V genes explain less than half of the discrepancy, and the remainder lacks a known reason. The sample table shows 130,000 or so clones, and roughly 79% are seen once. Around 0.99% of the sample comes from the top ten. Sequenced material: PBMCs. Source of these receptors: a male donor in good health and CMV-seronegative.

V usage is TRBV5-3 and J usage is TRBJ2-4; D ambiguous. TRBV5-3 is an ORF, with its function uncertain. Trimming pared 3 bases from V and 0 bases from J, leaving 7 bases between. This CDR3 has 14 amino acids. The CDR3 protein is CARSCKLAKNIQYF. Written as DNA, the CDR3 is TGTGCCAGAAGCTGTAAACTAGCCAAAAACATTCAGTACTTC.

This clone appeared once. The chain combines TRBV7-3 with TRBJ1-1; D uncertain. Germline values: CDR1 SGHTA, CDR2 FQGTGA. V dropped 2 bases and J dropped 3 bases, with 7 bases sitting between them. The CDR3 has 13 residues. The DNA of the CDR3 is TGTGCCAGCAGCTTACGGTCGCACACTGAAGCTTTCTTT. It codes for CASSLRSHTEAFF.

The chain couples TRBV6-1 to TRBJ1-2; 7 bases match TRBD1. The CDR3 consists of 16 residues. The germline V gene has CDR1 MNHNS and CDR2 SASEGT. Trimming removed 5 bases from V and 2 bases from J; junction bases left unmatched: 11. The CDR3, as DNA: TGTGCCAGCAGTAAAGGGACAGACCTAAACAACTATGGCTACACCTTC. This sequence encodes CASSKGTDLNNYGYTF.

The V gene is TRBV19, the J gene TRBJ2-5; D possibly corresponds to TRBD2 (5 bases). CDR1 is LNHDA and CDR2 is SQIVND in the germline V gene (reference sequence). The CDR3 loop spans 13 amino acids. Trimming took off 6 bases at V and 5 bases at J, with 13 bases between the two ends. The CDR3 nucleotides read TGTGCCAGTAGCCAACTAGTCCGGGAGACCCAGTACTTC. Encoded protein: CASSQLVRETQYF.

This rearrangement joins TRBV6-1 to TRBJ2-3; tentatively, D is TRBD1 (5 bases). CDR1 is MNHNS, CDR2 SASEGT, per germline. V was clipped by 0 bases and J by 0 bases, with 16 bases between them. The CDR3 contains 18 residues. The CDR3 DNA follows: TGTGCCAGCAGTGAAGCTAACCCCTCAGGGCGGAGCACAGATACGCAGTATTTT. This gives the protein CASSEANPSGRSTDTQYF.

This chain joins TRBV4-3 and TRBJ2-1; TRBD1 might be the D (6 bases). V dropped 0 bases and J dropped 0 bases, with 12 bases sitting between them. CDR3 size: 17 residues. Germline-derived CDR1 and CDR2 are LGHNA and YSLEER. CDR3 in amino acids: CASSQDHYRDSYNEQFF. The CDR3 nucleotides read TGCGCCAGCAGCCAAGATCATTACAGGGACTCCTACAATGAGCAGTTCTTC.

The CDR3 DNA follows: TGTGCCAGCAGCTGGACAGTGCTGGGCTCCTACGAGCAGTACTTC. This sequence encodes CASSWTVLGSYEQYF. V usage is TRBV7-2 and J usage is TRBJ2-7; possibly TRBD1 for D (6 bases). Trimming took off 4 bases at V and 0 bases at J, with 13 bases between the two ends. CDR1 SGHTA and CDR2 FQGNSA come from the germline V gene. This CDR3 has 15 amino acids.

The rearrangement joins TRBV10-1 to TRBJ2-3, with 12 bases fitting TRBD2. Losses at the gene ends were 2 bases for V and 4 bases for J; bases not matched to a gene: 7. CDR3 length: 17 residues. The V gene's germline CDR1 is WNHNN and CDR2 SYGVQD (reference sequence). Here the CDR3 DNA reads TGCGCCAGCAGTGAGGTAAAGACTAGCGGGGGATCAGATACGCAGTATTTT. It encodes CASSEVKTSGGSDTQYF.

In this sample, this clone turned up once. This chain uses TRBV19 with TRBJ1-4; D is perhaps TRBD1 (6 bases). The CDR3 is 14 residues long. Trimming stripped 10 bases from V and 2 bases from J, with 14 bases between. Germline assignment: CDR1 LNHDA and CDR2 SQIVND (reference sequence). Here the CDR3 reads CATRRTATNEKLFF. The CDR3 coding sequence is TGTGCCACTCGACGGACAGCCACTAATGAAAAACTGTTTTTT.

This chain uses TRBV9 with TRBJ2-7; tentative D call: TRBD1 (5 bases). With 4 bases removed from V and 5 bases from J, the gap between germline ends came to 13 bases. CDR1 is SGDLS and CDR2 is YYNGEE in the germline V gene. The CDR3 is 13 amino acids. CDR3 nucleotide sequence: TGTGCCAGCAGCCCTTCAGGGATAGACGAGCAGTACTTC. This sequence encodes CASSPSGIDEQYF.

The V call is TRBV27, the J call TRBJ1-2; D may be TRBD1 (5 bases). V shed 3 bases and J shed 8 bases, with 13 bases lying between them. CDR3 length equals 13 residues. Germline loops: CDR1 MNHEY, CDR2 SMNVEV (reference sequence). In nucleotides, the CDR3 is TGTGCCAGCAGTTTTGGGCAGGGATTAGGCTACACCTTC. This translates into CASSFGQGLGYTF.

CDR3 DNA: TGTGCCAGCACCGACACCTACGAGCAGTACTTC. Protein sequence: CASTDTYEQYF. This chain links TRBV6-5 with TRBJ2-7, with D hard to call. Germline CDR1 and CDR2: MNHEY and SVGAGI. Trimming pared 7 bases from V and 2 bases from J, leaving 6 bases between. This CDR3 spans 11 amino acids.

There are a few counts of this clone. The chain recombines TRBV23-1 with TRBJ2-7, with D hard to call. TRBV23-1 is designated an ORF whose function remains uncertain. Trimming shortened V by 0 bases and J by 3 bases, and 3 bases separated the two germline ends. The CDR3 is made up of 12 amino acids. The CDR3 sequence: CASSQSNYEQYF. CDR3 coding DNA: TGCGCCAGCAGTCAATCTAACTACGAGCAGTACTTC.

The chain joins TRBV11-2 to TRBJ1-6; possible D gene TRBD1, 5 bases. From germline, CDR1 is SGHAT and CDR2 FQNNGV. The CDR3 runs to 13 residues. Trimming left V 1 base short and J 8 bases short, with 6 bases between. The CDR3 sequence is CASSLGGDSPLHF. The CDR3, as DNA: TGTGCCAGCAGCTTAGGGGGGGATTCACCCCTCCACTTT.

The chain uses TRBV11-2 and TRBJ1-2; maybe TRBD1 (6 bases). Looked up from germline, CDR1 is SGHAT and CDR2 is FQNNGV. Trimming removed 1 base from V and 4 bases from J, with 7 bases in between. CDR3 length: 13 residues. The chain's CDR3 is CASSLGGGYGYTF. As DNA, the CDR3 is TGTGCCAGCAGCTTAGGAGGGGGCTATGGCTACACCTTC.

The chain couples TRBV7-2 to TRBJ2-7; D is perhaps TRBD2 (5 bases). V lost 5 bases to trimming and J lost 0 bases, with 11 bases between them. Germline V CDR1 and CDR2: SGHTA, FQGNSA. The CDR3 covers 14 residues. The CDR3 nucleotides are TGTGCCAGCAGCCGCGGGCAGGCCTCCTACGAGCAGTACTTC. Translated, it gives CASSRGQASYEQYF.

The genes are TRBV11-2 and TRBJ1-2; 8 nucleotides match TRBD1. CDR3 length: 14 residues. V lost 1 base to trimming and J lost 2 bases; unmatched junction nucleotides: 0. Germline V gene data show CDR1 as SGHAT and CDR2 as FQNNGV. In nucleotides, the CDR3 is TGTGCCAGCAGCTTAGCAGGGGGCAACTATGGCTACACCTTC. It translates to CASSLAGGNYGYTF.

CDR3 sequence (DNA): TGTGCTAGTGAGAAACGGGGGGCCTCCACAGATACGCAGTATTTT. It specifies CASEKRGASTDTQYF. The chain recombines TRBV12-5 with TRBJ2-3; D might be TRBD2 (7 bases). CDR1 LGHNT and CDR2 FRNRAP come from the germline V gene. The CDR3 is 15 residues long. V lost 7 bases, J lost 2 bases, and 16 bases lay in between. The variable domain in full, with the rest retrieved from reference TRBV12-5 and TRBJ2-3, is DARVTQTPRHKVTEMGQEVTMRCQPILGHNTVFWYRQTMMQGLELLAYFRNRAPLDDSGMPKDRFSAEMPDATLATLKIQPSEPRDSAVYFCASEKRGASTDTQYFGPGTRLTVL.

The genes are TRBV27 and TRBJ1-5; TRBD1 agrees at 7 bases. Losses at the gene ends were 4 bases for V and 3 bases for J; bases not matched to a gene: 9. Germline CDR1 MNHEY, CDR2 SMNVEV (reference sequence). The CDR3 loop spans 16 amino acids. CDR3: CASSSPGTDLNQPQHF. The CDR3, as DNA: TGTGCCAGCAGTTCCCCAGGGACAGACCTCAATCAGCCCCAGCATTTT.

The chain joins TRBV6-5 to TRBJ2-1, with TRBD2 matching 13 bases. CDR3 size: 15 residues. Germline V gene sequence: CDR1 MNHEY, CDR2 SVGAGI. J was trimmed by 5 bases and V by 6 bases; bases with no gene match: 4. CDR3 protein: CASRLAGGVNNEQFF. The CDR3 DNA follows: TGTGCCAGCAGACTAGCGGGGGGGGTAAACAATGAGCAGTTCTTC.

The chain is built from TRBV21-1 and TRBJ2-7; TRBD2, the table's D call, lacks a check against the DNA. TRBV21-1 is labeled a pseudogene. The CDR3 runs 16 residues. As DNA, the CDR3 is TGTGCCAGCAGCAAAGTTGCTAGCCGGAGCTCCTACGAGCAGTACTTC. Protein: CASSKVASRSSYEQYF.

The chain is built from TRBV7-9 and TRBJ1-1; unclear D gene. Germline CDR1 is SEHNR and CDR2 is FQNEAQ (reference sequence). The V and J ends lost 3 bases and 1 base respectively, with 9 bases between them. The CDR3 covers 14 residues. The CDR3 sequence is CASSFPSGNTEAFF. The CDR3, as DNA: TGTGCCAGCAGCTTTCCCAGTGGGAACACTGAAGCTTTCTTT.

This chain connects TRBV9 to TRBJ2-1; weak D call: TRBD1 (5 bases). Germline lookup yields CDR1 SGDLS and CDR2 YYNGEE. V lost 0 bases to trimming and J lost 8 bases, with 9 bases between them. The CDR3 is 13 amino acids. CDR3 protein: CASSVGGRDEQFF. The CDR3 coding sequence is TGTGCCAGCAGCGTAGGGGGCCGGGATGAGCAGTTCTTC.

This chain connects TRBV14 to TRBJ2-3; D is undetermined. The length of the CDR3 is 15 residues. V lost 3 bases and J lost 4, with 14 bases in between. In germline, CDR1 is SGHDN, CDR2 FVKESK. The CDR3 region is CASSHSELTSDTQYF. DNA of the CDR3: TGTGCCAGCAGCCACTCAGAGCTGACTTCAGATACGCAGTATTTT. Looking up the rest from reference TRBV14 and TRBJ2-3 gives the full variable domain: EAGVTQFPSHSVIEKGQTVTLRCDPISGHDNLYWYRRVMGKEIKFLLHFVKESKQDESGMPNNRFLAERTGGTYSTLKVQPAELEDSGVYFCASSHSELTSDTQYFGPGTRLTVL.

The chain is built from TRBV30 and TRBJ2-3, with D possibly being TRBD2 (7 bases). Germline CDR1 and CDR2: GTSNPN and SVGIG (reference sequence). The CDR3 is 14 amino acids. Trimming shortened V by 0 bases and J by 4 bases, and 11 bases separated the two germline ends. The CDR3 DNA is TGTGCCTGGAGTGTAGGGGGGGGAGCAGATACGCAGTATTTT. This gives the protein CAWSVGGGADTQYF.

This clone has only a few counts. This chain joins TRBV5-4 and TRBJ1-1, with D possibly TRBD1 on 5 matching bases. CDR1 and CDR2 from the germline V gene are SGHNT and YYREEE (reference sequence). The CDR3 runs 13 residues. Trimming cost V 4 bases and J 4 bases, with 11 bases left between them. DNA of the CDR3: TGTGCCAGCAGCAAGGGGCTGGGCACTGAAGCTTTCTTT. This sequence encodes CASSKGLGTEAFF.

V and J are TRBV5-1 and TRBJ2-7; 8 bases agree with TRBD1. The V segment lost 0 bases and the J segment 4 bases; nucleotides outside the gene matches: 6. Looked up from germline, CDR1 is SGHRS and CDR2 is YFSETQ. The CDR3 loop spans 15 amino acids. CDR3 region: CASSLAGTGLYEQYF. CDR3 bases: TGCGCCAGCAGCTTGGCCGGGACAGGTCTTTACGAGCAGTACTTC. The entire variable domain, with the rest obtained from reference TRBV5-1 and TRBJ2-7, is as follows: KAGVTQTPRYLIKTRGQQVTLSCSPISGHRSVSWYQQTPGQGLQFLFEYFSETQRNKGNFPGRFSGRQFSNSRSEMNVSTLELGDSALYLCASSLAGTGLYEQYFGPGTRLTVT.

The V and J genes are TRBV19 and TRBJ1-1, with a weak D call TRBD1 (6 bases). The CDR3 covers 16 residues. V was trimmed by 6 bases and J by 2 bases, leaving 19 bases between them. The germline V gene encodes CDR1 LNHDA and CDR2 SQIVND (reference sequence). The CDR3 DNA sequence: TGTGCCAGTAGCCGTACGGTACAGGGCCCCAACACTGAAGCTTTCTTT. It translates to CASSRTVQGPNTEAFF.

The J gene is TRBJ1-6, the V gene TRBV9, with 10 bases that match TRBD1. Germline V gives CDR1 SGDLS, CDR2 YYNGEE. The CDR3 contains 15 residues. J lost 10 bases, V lost 0 bases, and 4 bases had no gene match. The CDR3 loop is CASSVADRGHSPLHF. CDR3 in DNA: TGTGCCAGCAGCGTAGCAGACAGGGGGCACTCACCCCTCCACTTT. Full variable domain (remainder filled in from reference TRBV9 and TRBJ1-6): DSGVTQTPKHLITATGQRVTLRCSPRSGDLSVYWYQQSLDQGLQFLIQYYNGEERAKGNILERFSAQQFPDLHSELNLSSLELGDSALYFCASSVADRGHSPLHFGNGTRLTVT.